This entry is about one TCR beta chain. This CDR3 contains 16 residues. CDR1 MNHEY and CDR2 SVGAGI come from the germline V gene. The V gene end was trimmed by 3 bases and the J gene end by 0 bases; junction bases not matched to a gene: 6. This record comes from a study of cytomegalovirus exposure and HLA in healthy donors. The study ran its PCR with 60 Vbeta and 13 Jbeta primers. Sequencing used immunoSEQ multiplex PCR; TCRdb keeps in-frame clones, though not all of them. The sample records around 210,000 clones, about 81% being singletons. The TCR comes from a woman between 40 and 50 years old in good health and CMV-seronegative. The gene calls are TRBV6-5 and TRBJ2-3; 7 bases align to TRBD2. The sample taken for sequencing was PBMCs. DNA of the CDR3: TGTGCCAGCAGTTATCGGGCTAGCGGTAGCACAGATACGCAGTATTTT. It codes for CASSYRASGSTDTQYF.